A selection of T cell receptor beta chains follows, all from one sample in a study of response to subunit inactivated influenza vaccine. TCRdb redid the calling of the RT-PCR reads with MiXCR, one entry per CDR3 protein. The sample has under 850,000 distinct CDR3 sequences; about 18% are singletons. The source material was PBMCs from blood, sampled less than 6 days after vaccination. Receptors were obtained from a man aged 50 or older who received an inactivated influenza vaccine. CDR3s include the opening cysteine and the closing phenylalanine or tryptophan. The D gene is left open where the match is weak. Clone size, where shown, is once, few, many, or a class for clones that have expanded.

D gene | clone size | J gene | V gene | CDR3 protein | CDR3 DNA
TRBD1 | . | TRBJ1-6 | TRBV9 | CASSHHRGYNSPLHF | TGTGCCAGCAGCCACCACAGGGGGTACAATTCACCCCTCCACTTT
TRBD1 | once | TRBJ1-2 | TRBV7-8 | CASSLEGTGDRYGYTF | TGTGCCAGCAGCTTAGAAGGGACAGGGGATCGATATGGCTACACCTTC
TRBD2 | few | TRBJ2-3 | TRBV9 | CASSVDLAGSTDTQYF | TGTGCCAGCAGCGTAGATCTAGCGGGTAGCACAGATACGCAGTATTTT
TRBD2 | many | TRBJ2-1 | TRBV18 | CASSQNGGAGDEQFF | TGTGCCAGCTCTCAAAACGGGGGGGCCGGGGATGAGCAGTTCTTC
. | . | TRBJ1-2 | TRBV20-1 | CSASPTTNYGYTF | TGCAGTGCTAGCCCTACTACTAACTATGGCTACACCTTC
. | . | TRBJ1-6 | TRBV20-1 | CSAGGHTRSPLHF | TGCAGTGCTGGGGGACACACACGTTCACCCCTCCACTTT
. | few | TRBJ2-1 | TRBV5-1 | CASSAVLYNEQFF | TGCGCCAGCAGCGCCGTTTTGTACAATGAGCAGTTCTTC
TRBD1 | . | TRBJ1-4 | TRBV4-2 | CASSFPGGNEKLFF | TGTGCCAGCAGTTTCCCAGGGGGTAATGAAAAACTGTTTTTT
. | few | TRBJ2-3 | TRBV20-1 | CSARPGAPDTQYF | TGCAGTGCTAGGCCTGGGGCTCCAGATACGCAGTATTTT
. | many | TRBJ1-5 | TRBV7-3 | CASSLDQPQHF | TGTGCCAGCAGCTTGGATCAGCCCCAGCATTTT
. | few | TRBJ2-3 | TRBV7-2 | CASSFLLSDTQYF | TGTGCCAGCAGCTTCTTACTCTCAGATACGCAGTATTTT
TRBD1 | . | TRBJ2-5 | TRBV7-3 | CASSLSGQRQTQYF | TGTGCCAGCAGCTTATCGGGACAGAGACAGACCCAGTACTTC
. | few | TRBJ1-2 | TRBV6-2/TRBV6-3 | CASSTDGRYGYTF | TGTGCCAGCAGTACGGACGGAAGATATGGCTACACCTTC
. | . | TRBJ2-1 | TRBV12-3/TRBV12-4 | CASTSGGSSGKGPYNEQFF | TGTGCCAGCACCTCCGGGGGCAGTAGCGGAAAGGGCCCCTACAATGAGCAGTTCTTC
TRBD2 | . | TRBJ2-5 | TRBV11-2 | CASSLTAGGWGETQYF | TGTGCCAGCAGCTTAACAGCGGGGGGGTGGGGAGAGACCCAGTACTTC
. | few | TRBJ2-2 | TRBV10-3 | CAITSGTTTGELFF | TGTGCCATCACGAGTGGTACGACGACCGGGGAGCTGTTTTTT
. | . | TRBJ2-7 | TRBV6-5 | CASSYSIAVGTYEQYF | TGTGCCAGCAGTTACTCGATCGCAGTTGGGACCTACGAGCAGTACTTC
. | . | TRBJ1-4 | TRBV6-2/TRBV6-3 | CASSYGAFDGGRKLFF | TGTGCCAGCAGTTACGGGGCCTTTGACGGGGGACGAAAACTGTTTTTT
. | few | TRBJ1-1 | TRBV6-2/TRBV6-3 | CASRLQGGVNTEAFF | TGTGCCAGCAGGCTACAGGGTGGGGTGAACACTGAAGCTTTCTTT
TRBD2 | . | TRBJ2-1 | TRBV24-1 | CATSDPTTQAGGYNEQFF | TGTGCCACCAGTGACCCGACAACCCAAGCGGGGGGGTACAATGAGCAGTTCTTC
. | . | TRBJ2-4 | TRBV29-1 | CSAASGRGNIQYF | TGCAGCGCCGCCTCGGGCCGAGGAAACATTCAGTACTTC
. | . | TRBJ2-7 | TRBV29-1 | CSVAGFGREQYF | TGCAGCGTTGCCGGGTTTGGACGCGAGCAGTACTTC
. | . | TRBJ1-5 | TRBV5-8 | CASSPRLVTRQPQHF | TGTGCCAGCAGCCCCCGTTTGGTCACGAGGCAGCCCCAGCATTTT
. | . | TRBJ2-1 | TRBV6-2/TRBV6-3 | CASSYSQERVSSYNEQFF | TGTGCCAGCAGTTACTCGCAGGAGCGGGTGAGCTCCTACAATGAGCAGTTCTTC
. | many | TRBJ1-5 | TRBV7-2 | CASSENTNQPQHF | TGTGCCAGCAGCGAAAACACCAATCAGCCCCAGCATTTT
TRBD2 | . | TRBJ2-1 | TRBV4-2 | CASSPREGLDSYNEQFF | TGTGCCAGCAGCCCACGGGAGGGACTAGACTCCTACAATGAGCAGTTCTTC
TRBD1 | . | TRBJ2-1 | TRBV5-1 | CASSLEGQGPYNEQFF | TGCGCCAGCAGCTTGGAAGGACAGGGGCCCTACAATGAGCAGTTCTTC
. | . | TRBJ2-2 | TRBV6-2/TRBV6-3 | CASSKRQANTGELFF | TGTGCCAGCAGCAAGAGACAGGCGAACACCGGGGAGCTGTTTTTT
TRBD2 | many | TRBJ2-7 | TRBV18 | CASSPRSGVYEQYF | TGTGCCAGCTCACCTCGGAGCGGGGTCTACGAGCAGTACTTC
. | few | TRBJ2-7 | TRBV6-2/TRBV6-3 | CASSYNTVRYEQYF | TGTGCCAGCAGTTACAATACGGTCCGGTACGAGCAGTACTTC
TRBD1 | . | TRBJ1-4 | TRBV6-1 | CASSGDRVWEKLFF | TGTGCCAGCAGCGGAGACAGGGTCTGGGAAAAACTGTTTTTT
. | few | TRBJ2-3 | TRBV5-1 | CASSLTGTGPDTQYF | TGCGCCAGCAGCTTGACCGGGACGGGCCCAGATACGCAGTATTTT
. | few | TRBJ2-7 | TRBV7-2 | CASSFLDSRGEQYF | TGTGCCAGCAGCTTCCTAGATAGTCGGGGCGAGCAGTACTTC
TRBD2 | few | TRBJ2-1 | TRBV4-3 | CASSQVSSGPWNEQFF | TGCGCCAGCAGCCAAGTATCTAGCGGGCCGTGGAATGAGCAGTTCTTC
. | . | TRBJ2-5 | TRBV7-2 | CASSYQGYQETQYF | TGTGCCAGCAGTTATCAGGGTTACCAAGAGACCCAGTACTTC
. | few | TRBJ2-7 | TRBV6-2/TRBV6-3 | CASSYGPGSYEQYF | TGTGCCAGCAGTTACGGGCCGGGTTCCTACGAGCAGTACTTC